This T cell receptor (beta chain) was obtained from a study of blood T cell repertoires in COVID-19. V lost 2 bases, J lost 1 base, and 8 bases lay in between. CDR3 length equals 14 residues. Germline V gives CDR1 KGHSH, CDR2 LQKENI. Libraries were prepared by immunoSEQ multiplex PCR; TCRdb keeps only in-frame clonotypes and omits some of them. This sample has around 78,000 clones, with around four fifths found just once. The material sequenced was peripheral blood. This chain connects TRBV18 to TRBJ1-1; perhaps TRBD1 as D (6 bases). The sequence was collected from a human donor in a cohort sampled during active COVID-19. CDR3 region: CASSPKDRNTEAFF. The DNA for the CDR3 is TGTGCCAGCTCACCAAAGGACAGGAACACTGAAGCTTTCTTT. Supplemented by reference TRBV18 and TRBJ1-1, the full variable domain reads NAGVMQNPRHLVRRRGQEARLRCSPMKGHSHVYWYRQLPEEGLKFMVYLQKENIIDESGMPKERFSAEFPKEGPSILRIQQVVRGDSAAYFCASSPKDRNTEAFFGQGTRLTVV.